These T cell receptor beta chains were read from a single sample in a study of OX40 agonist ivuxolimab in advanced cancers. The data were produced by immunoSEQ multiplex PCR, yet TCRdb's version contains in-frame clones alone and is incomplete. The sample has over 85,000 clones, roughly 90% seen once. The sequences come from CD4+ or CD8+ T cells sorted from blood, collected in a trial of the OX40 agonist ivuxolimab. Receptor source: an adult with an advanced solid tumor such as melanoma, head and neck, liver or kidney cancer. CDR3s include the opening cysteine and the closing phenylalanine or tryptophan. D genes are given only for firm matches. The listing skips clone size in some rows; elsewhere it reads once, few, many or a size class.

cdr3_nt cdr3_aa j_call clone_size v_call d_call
TGTGCCAGCAGCAGAAAGGGACAGGGGGCGCGTGAGCAGTACTTC CASSRKGQGAREQYF TRBJ2-7 - TRBV5-4 TRBD1
TGCGCCAGCAGCCAAGATGGGGGTAGAGAGACCCAGTACTTC CASSQDGGRETQYF TRBJ2-5 once TRBV4-1 -
TGCGCCAGCAGCTTGGGGAGTAGTCTGGCAGATACGCAGTATTTT CASSLGSSLADTQYF TRBJ2-3 once TRBV5-1 -
TGTGCCATCAGTGAGGGGACTAGCGACTACGAGCAGTACTTC CAISEGTSDYEQYF TRBJ2-7 few TRBV10-3 TRBD2
TGTGCCAGCAGCCCGGACAGGGGGCAATATGGCTACACCTTC CASSPDRGQYGYTF TRBJ1-2 - TRBV7-3 TRBD1
TGTGCCAGTAGTATCGCGGGAGGGCTGTCCGGGGAGCTGTTTTTT CASSIAGGLSGELFF TRBJ2-2 - TRBV19 TRBD2
TGCGCCAGCAGCCAAGTTTTTGGGGTTGGCGGGGAGCTGTTTTTT CASSQVFGVGGELFF TRBJ2-2 - TRBV4-3 -
TGTGCCAGCAGCTTGGTTACAGGGTCGTGGGAGACCCAGTACTTC CASSLVTGSWETQYF TRBJ2-5 - TRBV5-4 -
TGTGCCAGCAGTTACACATCCCCGGCCGGGGAGCTGTTTTTT CASSYTSPAGELFF TRBJ2-2 - TRBV6-5 -
TGTGCCAGCTCACCACCGGGACGCCTTGGGGCTTTCTTT CASSPPGRLGAFF TRBJ1-1 - TRBV18 -
TGTGCCAGCAGCCAAGACGGTGCCCGTAGCAATCAGCCCCAGCATTTT CASSQDGARSNQPQHF TRBJ1-5 - TRBV4-2 -
TGCGCCAGCAGCTTGCCAGGGCGCAATGAGCAGTTCTTC CASSLPGRNEQFF TRBJ2-1 - TRBV5-1 -
TGTGCCAGCTCCAGCTCCGCAGAGCGGGAGGGCCAGTTCTTC CASSSSAEREGQFF TRBJ2-1 - TRBV18 TRBD2
TGTGCCAGTAGTATTATTTACCGCGGACCCACCGGGGAGCTGTTTTTT CASSIIYRGPTGELFF TRBJ2-2 - TRBV19 -
TGTGCCAGCAGTTTCGGGACAGGCCTTAACTATGGCTACACCTTC CASSFGTGLNYGYTF TRBJ1-2 - TRBV6-6 TRBD1
TGTGCCAGCAGCTCCCGTGCCCTTAGCTCCTACAATGAGCAGTTCTTC CASSSRALSSYNEQFF TRBJ2-1 - TRBV7-9 -
TGTGCCAGCAGCGTTTCGGGCGCGAATACGCAGTATTTT CASSVSGANTQYF TRBJ2-3 - TRBV9 -
TGTGCCATTAGCCCACGGACTAGTACGTCTGAGACCCAGTACTTC CAISPRTSTSETQYF TRBJ2-5 once TRBV15 TRBD2
TGTGCCAGCAGCATCAGGGGAGGGGGGCAATACGAGCAGTACTTC CASSIRGGGQYEQYF TRBJ2-7 - TRBV9 -
TGTGCCAGCAGCCAAGACGATAGAAGGGGAATAGGAAACACCATATATTTT CASSQDDRRGIGNTIYF TRBJ1-3 - TRBV14 -
TGCAGCGCGGGACAGTCGAACACTGAAGCTTTCTTT CSAGQSNTEAFF TRBJ1-1 once TRBV29-1 TRBD1
TGTGCCAGCAGCACGTCGTCCGCCGGGGAGCTGTTTTTT CASSTSSAGELFF TRBJ2-2 - TRBV5-6 -
TGTGCCAGCAGCCCGCAGGGTAGTGGCAATCAGCCCCAGCATTTT CASSPQGSGNQPQHF TRBJ1-5 few TRBV7-9 -
TGTGCCTGGAGTGTACGGAGGGTTTCTAATAGCAATCAGCCCCAGCATTTT CAWSVRRVSNSNQPQHF TRBJ1-5 - TRBV30 -
TGTGCCAGCAGTCCGGACAGAAATCAGCCCCAGCATTTT CASSPDRNQPQHF TRBJ1-5 once TRBV6-5 -
TGTGCCAGCAGCTTAGGGACTAGCGGGAGTGCCGGGGAGCTGTTTTTT CASSLGTSGSAGELFF TRBJ2-2 - TRBV7-8 TRBD2
TGTGCCACCAAGGGGCTATATCAGCCCCAGCATTTT CATKGLYQPQHF TRBJ1-5 - TRBV28 -
TGCGCCAGCAGCTCCAGAGTTCCGAACACCGGGGAGCTGTTTTTT CASSSRVPNTGELFF TRBJ2-2 - TRBV5-1 -
TGTGCCAGCAGCTTAACGACTGGGAGGGAGACCCAGTACTTC CASSLTTGRETQYF TRBJ2-5 - TRBV7-9 -
TGTGCCAGCAGCTGGGGACGGAGCTCCTACGAGCAGTACTTC CASSWGRSSYEQYF TRBJ2-7 - TRBV5-6 -
TGTGCCAGCTCACCGGTGAAGCGGGATGGTGAGCAGTTCTTC CASSPVKRDGEQFF TRBJ2-1 - TRBV18 TRBD2